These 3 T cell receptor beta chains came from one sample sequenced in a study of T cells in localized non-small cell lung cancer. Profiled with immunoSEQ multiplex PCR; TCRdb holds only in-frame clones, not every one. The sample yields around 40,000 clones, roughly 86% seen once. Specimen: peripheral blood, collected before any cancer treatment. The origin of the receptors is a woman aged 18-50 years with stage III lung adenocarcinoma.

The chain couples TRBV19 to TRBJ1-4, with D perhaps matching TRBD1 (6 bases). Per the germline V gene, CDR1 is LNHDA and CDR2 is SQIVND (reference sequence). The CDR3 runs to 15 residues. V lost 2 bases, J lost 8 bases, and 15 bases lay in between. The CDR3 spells CASSIWSRGQEKLFF. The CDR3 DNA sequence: TGTGCCAGTAGTATATGGTCCAGGGGCCAAGAAAAACTGTTTTTT.

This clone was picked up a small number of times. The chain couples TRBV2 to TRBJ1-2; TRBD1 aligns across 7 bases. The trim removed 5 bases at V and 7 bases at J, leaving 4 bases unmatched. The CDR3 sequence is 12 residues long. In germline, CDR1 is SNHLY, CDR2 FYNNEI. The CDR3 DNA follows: TGTGCCAGCAGTATACAGGGGCCTGGCTACACCTTC. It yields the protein CASSIQGPGYTF.

The CDR3 region has the DNA TGTGCCAGCAGTGAGCCCAGCGGGGGGACCAATGAGCAGTTCTTC. Amino acids: CASSEPSGGTNEQFF. V usage is TRBV2 and J usage is TRBJ2-1; TRBD2 matches 9 bases. Germline trimming cut 3 bases from V and 6 bases from J; bases unmatched to any gene: 6. This CDR3 is 15 amino acids long. From germline, CDR1 is SNHLY and CDR2 FYNNEI. Drawing the rest from reference TRBV2 and TRBJ2-1, the complete variable domain is EPEVTQTPSHQVTQMGQEVILRCVPISNHLYFYWYRQILGQKVEFLVSFYNNEISEKSEIFDDQFSVERPDGSNFTLKIRSTKLEDSAMYFCASSEPSGGTNEQFFGPGTRLTVL.